The sequence of this T cell receptor (beta chain) was determined in a study of shared clonotypes between healthy human individuals. Notes on the study in general: Sequencing depth was predicted to influence how clonotypes are shared among donors.

On this clone itself: The antigen remains undetermined.

An assay was performed, and its level was deep. PCR replicates performed on unsorted PBMC used roughly 300 ng DNA, approximately 33,000 T cell genomes. TCRdb's table, derived via immunoSEQ multiplex PCR, lists solely in-frame clones and lacks some. Among approximately 470,000 clones, over 70% were seen once, and the ten largest hold approximately 11%. The germline V gene has CDR1 MDHEN and CDR2 SYDVKM. This CDR3 is 16 amino acids long. V lost 4 bases, J lost 0 bases, and 6 bases stayed unmatched. Free of recent acute infections or vaccinations, the donors were healthy HIV-negative adults. Material for sequencing was PBMCs. The receptor's source is a woman in her thirties or forties in good health. Some clones in this sample may be carry-over from other donors' samples. The rearrangement links TRBV28 to TRBJ1-5, with TRBD1 identical over 7 bases. This CDR3 reads CASSSQGLNSNQPQHF. CDR3 DNA sequence: TGTGCCAGCAGTTCACAGGGGTTGAATAGCAATCAGCCCCAGCATTTT.